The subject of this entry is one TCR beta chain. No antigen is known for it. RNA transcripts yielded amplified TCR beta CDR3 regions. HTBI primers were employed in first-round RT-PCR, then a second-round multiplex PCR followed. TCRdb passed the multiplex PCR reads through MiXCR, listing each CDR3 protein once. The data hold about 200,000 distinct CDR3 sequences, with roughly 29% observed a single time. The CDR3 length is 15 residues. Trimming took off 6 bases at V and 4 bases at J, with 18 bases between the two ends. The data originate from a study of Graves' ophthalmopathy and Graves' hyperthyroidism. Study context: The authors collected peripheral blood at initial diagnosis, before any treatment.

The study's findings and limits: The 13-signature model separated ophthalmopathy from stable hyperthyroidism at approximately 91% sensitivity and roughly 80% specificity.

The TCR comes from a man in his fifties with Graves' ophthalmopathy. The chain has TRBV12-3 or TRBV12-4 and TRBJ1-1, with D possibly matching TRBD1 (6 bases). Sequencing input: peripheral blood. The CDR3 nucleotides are TGTGCCAGCAGCACCCCCACAGGGCGGTCCACTGAAGCTTTCTTT. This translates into CASSTPTGRSTEAFF.